This T cell receptor beta chain was found in a study of OX40 agonist ivuxolimab in advanced cancers. Background for the entire study: Ivuxolimab was a fully human IgG2 agonistic monoclonal antibody targeting the costimulatory receptor OX40 (CD134). In the dose-escalation cohort, more than 75% of patients were male, and the mean age was around 60 years, with a range of about 23 to 80. The paper describes the monotherapy dose-escalation part (N = 52 patients) of the phase I trial of ivuxolimab. Peripheral TCRbeta sequencing aimed to test whether ivuxolimab altered TCR sequence diversity and caused clonal T-cell expansion. Of the approximately 53 patients in dose escalation, some 19 had hepatocellular carcinoma, some 15 had melanoma, 9 had renal cell carcinoma and 9 had head and neck cancer. Partial responses occurred in three dose-escalation patients: two with cutaneous melanoma and one with hepatocellular carcinoma. Intravenous ivuxolimab was administered to patients every 2 weeks at six dose levels: 0.01, 0.1, 0.3, 1.5, 3 and 10 mg/kg. Patients were allowed to have had prior anti-PD-1, anti-PD-L1 or anti-CTLA-4 therapy, and approximately 43% of the dose-escalation patients had previously received checkpoint inhibitors. Broader findings and caveats from the paper: In the 0.1-3.0 mg/kg groups, partial responders were among the patients with the lowest normalized peripheral clonal expansion, particularly in CD8+ T cells. The antigen specificity of the peripheral T cells that underwent clonal expansion was not determined. Low levels of normalized T-cell clonal expansion were also shown by some nonresponding patients. At doses from 0.1 to 3.0 mg/kg, clonal expansion was seen in both CD4+ and CD8+ blood T cells between baseline and week 6. After ivuxolimab, more expanded clones were found on average in CD8+ T cells than in CD4+ T cells.

Patients with autoimmune disease history or receiving systemic immunosuppression were excluded from the trial. Peripheral blood for TCR sequencing was drawn from every dose cohort at baseline, at cycle 4 day 1 and at cycle 7 day 1. The samples were drawn from a first-in-human, open-label, multicenter phase I dose-escalation trial of ivuxolimab. The trial enrolled adults with locally advanced or metastatic head and neck squamous cell, hepatocellular, melanoma or renal cell carcinoma. CD4+ and CD8+ T cells were sorted separately from peripheral blood before TCR sequencing. This clone appeared a few times. There is no known antigen for this receptor. The sample holds no much larger clone one base away, and base qualities are not on file. Genomic DNA was extracted from sorted cells for sequencing of the TCRbeta CDR3 region. The immunoSEQ Assay was used for sequencing of TCRbeta CDR3 regions. Drawn from immuneACCESS, this table holds only the in-frame rearrangements with V and J called that TCRdb kept. Clones are partly lost; checked studies trace under half to an unresolved V gene and leave the rest unexplained. For this sample there are fewer than 100,000 clones; approximately 84% appear just once. 0.44% of the sample goes to the ten largest clones.

The clonotype was recovered from an adult with an advanced solid tumor such as melanoma, head and neck, liver or kidney cancer. Sequenced here: CD4+ or CD8+ T cells sorted from blood, sampled in a trial of the OX40 agonist ivuxolimab.

The CDR3 region reads CASSRNLGGADTEAFF. The sequenced DNA is TGTGCCAGCAGCCGAAATTTGGGGGGCGCGGATACTGAAGCTTTCTTT. Recombination joined TRBV7-9 with TRBJ1-1; possibly the D gene is TRBD1, per 6 matching bases. Taken from the germline V gene (reference sequence), the CDR1 and CDR2 loops are SEHNR and FQNEAQ. V sheds 5 bases and J sheds 5 bases, leaving 21 bases between their ends. Taken from cysteine to phenylalanine, the CDR3 has 16 residues. Only the CDR3 region is kept as DNA, spanning 48 bases read in frame from base 1.